This T cell receptor beta chain was captured by sequencing in a study of blood T cell repertoires in COVID-19. Across the whole study: The United States, Italy and Spain were the sources of the acute and convalescent COVID-19 samples. The cDNA or gDNA used as material had been derived from T cells, B-cell-depleted T cells, or PBMCs.

As originally analysed: Using reference gene primer amplification, nucleated cell counts were estimated. Clones were sequenced by immunoSEQ multiplex PCR, and TCRdb holds only the in-frame ones, with some missing. That table is the source of V, J and clone size, and D and trimming were worked out from the DNA. The sample has approximately 150,000 clones; roughly 80% are singletons. Germline V lookup: CDR1 MNHEY, CDR2 SVGAGI. The CDR3 consists of 14 residues. V dropped 6 bases and J dropped 1; count of bases not matched to a gene: 6. Material for sequencing was peripheral blood. The rearrangement links TRBV6-5 to TRBJ2-7, with 7 bases that match TRBD1. This TCR was recovered from a woman older than 75 with acute or convalescent COVID-19. The chain's CDR3 is CASRRQGSSYEQYF. The CDR3 region has the DNA TGTGCCAGCAGACGACAGGGTAGTTCCTACGAGCAGTACTTC.